Presented here are 23 T cell receptor beta chains from one specimen sequenced in a study of cytomegalovirus exposure and HLA in healthy donors (dated by TCRdb to 2016 to 2017). The library was prepared using the immunoSEQ multiplex PCR assay. For the multiplex PCR, a mixture combining 60 forward primers for TCR Vbeta segments and 13 reverse primers for TCR Jbeta segments was used. TCRdb mirrors the immuneACCESS table, restricted to in-frame sequences. Some clones are absent from its copies; in checked studies, under half trace to an unresolved V gene, and the reason for the others is unknown. In this sample's table one finds tens of thousands of clones. The ten largest clonotypes hold about 12% of the sample. Source material: PBMCs. The source is a woman under 40 in good health and CMV-seropositive.

This rearrangement joins TRBV5-1 to TRBJ2-7; TRBD2 matches 12 bases. V dropped 9 bases and J dropped 2; count of bases not matched to a gene: 3. CDR1 is SGHRS, CDR2 YFSETQ, per germline. The CDR3 spans 13 residues. The CDR3 bases are TGCGCCACCAGACTAGCGGGAGCCTACGAGCAGTACTTC. Its protein is CATRLAGAYEQYF.

The rearrangement links TRBV5-1 to TRBJ2-2, with 11 bases matching TRBD2. In germline, CDR1 is SGHRS, CDR2 YFSETQ. The CDR3 is 16 residues long. V lost 4 bases to trimming and J lost 1 base; unmatched junction nucleotides: 3. The CDR3 spells CASSKGTSGNTGELFF. The DNA for the CDR3 is TGCGCCAGCAGCAAAGGGACTAGCGGGAACACCGGGGAGCTGTTTTTT.

The chain uses TRBV6-6 and TRBJ1-2; perhaps TRBD1 as D (6 bases). The CDR3 runs 15 residues. Per the germline V gene, CDR1 is MNHNY and CDR2 is SVGAGI (reference sequence). V lost 0 bases to trimming and J lost 2 bases, with 10 bases between them. The CDR3 sequence: CASSYSTGLNYGYTF. As DNA, the CDR3 is TGTGCCAGCAGTTACTCGACAGGTCTGAACTATGGCTACACCTTC.

This chain links TRBV6-1 with TRBJ2-7, with unresolved D. Germline V gene sequence: CDR1 MNHNS, CDR2 SASEGT. The CDR3 sequence is 12 residues long. V was shortened by 7 bases and J by 0 bases, with 7 bases between the two germline ends. CDR3 nucleotide sequence: TGTGCCAGCACAAAATTCTCCTACGAGCAGTACTTC. It yields the protein CASTKFSYEQYF.

The J gene is TRBJ2-7, the V gene TRBV7-6; 10 nucleotides align to TRBD2. Germline CDR1 is SGHVS and CDR2 is FNYEAQ. The CDR3 extends over 16 amino acids. Trimming cost V 5 bases and J 0 bases; bases outside gene matches: 7. DNA for the CDR3: TGTGCCAGCAGCCTAACCAGCGGGAGGGACTCCTACGAGCAGTACTTC. Residues: CASSLTSGRDSYEQYF.

V gene TRBV11-2 combines with J gene TRBJ2-5; 7 bases match TRBD1. CDR1 is SGHAT, CDR2 FQNNGV, per germline. V lost 2 bases, J lost 5 bases, and 8 bases stayed unmatched. The CDR3 sequence is 15 residues long. The CDR3 DNA reads as TGTGCCAGCAGCTTAAACAGGGGAGTTTACGAGACCCAGTACTTC. Protein product: CASSLNRGVYETQYF.

The chain has TRBV5-1 and TRBJ2-7; 9 bases match TRBD1. V gave up 3 bases and J gave up 6 bases; unmatched junction bases: 7. This CDR3 region has 14 residues. The germline gives CDR1 SGHRS, CDR2 YFSETQ. The CDR3 sequence is CASSWGDREGEQYF. The CDR3 DNA follows: TGCGCCAGCAGCTGGGGGGACAGGGAGGGCGAGCAGTACTTC.

The chain carries TRBV20-1 and TRBJ2-1; 7 nucleotides line up with TRBD2. Per germline, CDR1 DFQATT and CDR2 SNEGSKA (reference sequence). The CDR3 length is 11 residues. The V segment lost 3 bases and the J segment 7 bases; nucleotides outside the gene matches: 0. The CDR3 DNA reads TGCAGTGCTAGGGGACTAAATGAGCAGTTCTTC. Encoded protein: CSARGLNEQFF.

V and J are TRBV5-6 and TRBJ1-1; D unclear. CDR3 length equals 13 residues. In germline, CDR1 is SGHDT, CDR2 YYEEEE. Trimming took 0 bases from V and 1 from J, leaving 4 bases between them. The CDR3 bases are TGTGCCAGCAGCTTGGGAGGGAACACTGAAGCTTTCTTT. This gives the protein CASSLGGNTEAFF. The variable domain in full, with the rest retrieved from reference TRBV5-6 and TRBJ1-1, is DAGVTQSPTHLIKTRGQQVTLRCSPKSGHDTVSWYQQALGQGPQFIFQYYEEEERQRGNFPDRFSGHQFPNYSSELNVNALLLGDSALYLCASSLGGNTEAFFGQGTRLTVV.

The chain links TRBV30 to TRBJ2-2; D gene uncertain. Germline V CDR1 and CDR2: GTSNPN, SVGIG (reference sequence). The CDR3 totals 14 residues. Trimming cost V 1 base and J 1 base, with 7 bases left between them. The DNA of the CDR3 is TGTGCCTGGAGTGACATACAGAACACCGGGGAGCTGTTTTTT. It specifies CAWSDIQNTGELFF.

The V call is TRBV7-9, the J call TRBJ2-5, with unresolved D. The J call could be wrong; TRBJ2-7 is a better fit for the DNA end. The length of the CDR3 is 13 residues. The V gene's germline CDR1 is SEHNR and CDR2 FQNEAQ (reference sequence). The CDR3 protein is CASSLARGNEQYF. CDR3 nucleotide sequence: TGTGCCAGCAGCTTAGCGCGCGGAAACGAGCAGTACTTC.

The rearrangement links TRBV9 to TRBJ2-2; TRBD2 aligns across 7 bases. The V gene's germline CDR1 is SGDLS and CDR2 YYNGEE. The V segment lost 4 bases and the J segment 7 bases; nucleotides outside the gene matches: 13. The CDR3 has 16 residues. The CDR3 region is CASSPWVASGIGELFF. The CDR3 nucleotides read TGTGCCAGCAGCCCGTGGGTGGCTAGCGGAATCGGGGAGCTGTTTTTT. The variable domain in full, with the rest retrieved from reference TRBV9 and TRBJ2-2, is DSGVTQTPKHLITATGQRVTLRCSPRSGDLSVYWYQQSLDQGLQFLIQYYNGEERAKGNILERFSAQQFPDLHSELNLSSLELGDSALYFCASSPWVASGIGELFFGEGSRLTVL.

Notes on this clone: Other nucleotide sequences from this sample produce the same CDR3. This chain links TRBV19 with TRBJ1-3; perhaps TRBD1 as D (5 bases). V was shortened by 6 bases and J by 2 bases, with 17 bases between the two germline ends. Germline-derived CDR1 and CDR2 are LNHDA and SQIVND (reference sequence). The CDR3 contains 16 residues. CDR3 in amino acids: CASSRTLIMAGNTIYF. The DNA of the CDR3 is TGTGCCAGTAGCCGGACACTAATCATGGCTGGAAACACCATATATTTT.

As regards this clone: Other DNA sequences in this specimen translate into the identical CDR3. This sequence joins TRBV29-1 and TRBJ2-5; D ambiguous. CDR1 is SQVTM and CDR2 is ANQGSEA in the germline V gene. Trimming stripped 7 bases from V and 2 bases from J, with 11 bases between. The CDR3 length is 12 residues. In DNA form, the CDR3 reads TGCAGCGCGGCACGCGGACAAGAGACCCAGTACTTC. Translating it yields CSAARGQETQYF.

The chain combines TRBV19 with TRBJ2-7; TRBD2 matches at 7 bases. V shed 7 bases and J 3 bases; nucleotides not matched to a gene: 6. Looked up from germline, CDR1 is LNHDA and CDR2 is SQIVND (reference sequence). This CDR3 comprises 13 residues. Written as DNA, the CDR3 is TGTGCCAGTAAGAAGCGGGAAAACTACGAGCAGTACTTC. Its translation: CASKKRENYEQYF.

This sequence joins TRBV25-1 and TRBJ2-7; 7 bases match TRBD1. The CDR3 totals 16 residues. Trimming cost V 3 bases and J 0 bases; bases outside gene matches: 8. The germline V gene has CDR1 MGHDK and CDR2 SYGVNS. CDR3 coding DNA: TGTGCCAGCAGTGATCTGGACAGGACCAACTCCTACGAGCAGTACTTC. Amino acid sequence: CASSDLDRTNSYEQYF.

The chain recombines TRBV29-1 with TRBJ2-3; the match to TRBD2 covers 10 bases. V shed 0 bases and J 8 bases; nucleotides not matched to a gene: 11. The CDR3 loop spans 16 amino acids. The germline V gene has CDR1 SQVTM and CDR2 ANQGSEA. The CDR3 region is CSVEDELAGWGATQYF. CDR3 coding DNA: TGCAGCGTTGAAGATGAACTAGCGGGATGGGGGGCTACGCAGTATTTT.

The chain employs TRBV4-1 and TRBJ2-3, with D possibly TRBD2 on 5 matching bases. Germline lookup yields CDR1 MGHRA and CDR2 YSYEKL. CDR3 length equals 12 residues. V shed 4 bases and J shed 12 bases, with 14 bases lying between them. CDR3 residues: CASSPLGRHQYF. As DNA, the CDR3 is TGCGCCAGCAGCCCTCTAGGGAGACACCAGTATTTT.

The chain employs TRBV7-9 and TRBJ2-7, with 11 nucleotides matching TRBD2. This CDR3 is 14 amino acids long. Per the germline V gene, CDR1 is SEHNR and CDR2 is FQNEAQ (reference sequence). The V gene end was trimmed by 6 bases and the J gene end by 4 bases; junction bases not matched to a gene: 5. CDR3 nucleotides: TGTGCCAGCAGTCCGACTAGCGGGGATTACGAGCAGTACTTC. Translating it yields CASSPTSGDYEQYF.

This chain joins TRBV28 and TRBJ2-3; D is possibly TRBD1 (6 bases). The germline CDR1 and CDR2 sequences are MDHEN and SYDVKM. The ends were cut back, 3 bases at V and 0 bases at J, with 7 bases in the middle. The CDR3 runs to 14 residues. CDR3 in DNA: TGTGCCAGCAGTTTCGGACAGAGCACAGATACGCAGTATTTT. Protein product: CASSFGQSTDTQYF.

Worth noting for this clone: A read error may account for a junction end that differs from germline. The V call is TRBV5-1, the J call TRBJ1-1, with 9 bases fitting TRBD1. This CDR3 has 16 amino acids. Germline loops: CDR1 SGHRS, CDR2 YFSETQ. Here the CDR3 DNA reads TGCGCCAGCAGCTTGGGGGGGACAGGGTCGGGCACTGAAACTTTCTTT. This sequence encodes CASSLGGTGSGTETFF.

The chain couples TRBV7-6 to TRBJ2-2, with 11 bases fitting TRBD2. The CDR3 is 16 residues long. J gave up 1 base and V 5 bases, and 3 bases lay outside the gene matches. Germline loops: CDR1 SGHVS, CDR2 FNYEAQ. The CDR3 DNA is TGTGCCAGCAGCACCGGACTAGCGGGGAACACCGGGGAGCTGTTTTTT. Amino acid sequence: CASSTGLAGNTGELFF.

The chain employs TRBV6-1 and TRBJ1-2, with 10 nucleotides matching TRBD1. Trimming at V came to 4 bases and at J to 4 bases, leaving 6 bases not matched to a gene. Germline CDR1 and CDR2: MNHNS and SASEGT. This CDR3 region has 15 residues. The CDR3 DNA reads TGTGCCAGCAGTGGGGACAGGGGTCGTTCCTATGGCTACACCTTC. Encoded protein: CASSGDRGRSYGYTF.